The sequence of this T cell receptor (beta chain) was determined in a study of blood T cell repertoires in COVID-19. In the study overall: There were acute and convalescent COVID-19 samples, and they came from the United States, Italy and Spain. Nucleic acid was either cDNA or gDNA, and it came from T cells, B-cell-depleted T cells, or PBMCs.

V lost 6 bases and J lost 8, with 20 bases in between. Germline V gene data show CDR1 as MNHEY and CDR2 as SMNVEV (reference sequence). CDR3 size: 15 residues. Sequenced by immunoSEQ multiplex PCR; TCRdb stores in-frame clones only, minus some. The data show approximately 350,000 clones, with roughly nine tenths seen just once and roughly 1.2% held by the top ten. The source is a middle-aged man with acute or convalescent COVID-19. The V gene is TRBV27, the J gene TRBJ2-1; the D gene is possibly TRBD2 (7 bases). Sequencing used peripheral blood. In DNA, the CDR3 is TGTGCCAGCAGGGGGGCCATGACTAGCATCTATGAGCAGTTCTTC. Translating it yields CASRGAMTSIYEQFF.